This TCR beta chain is drawn from a study of blood T cell repertoires in COVID-19 (TCRdb year 2020). For the study in its entirety: Samples covering the acute and convalescent phases of COVID-19 were provided by collaborators in the United States, Italy and Spain. The repertoires were released in a freely available public database meant as a resource for research on the immune response to SARS-CoV-2. The samples were drawn from two sources: the first 160 participants of the ongoing ImmuneRACE study, and 1,254 subjects contributed by 6 global collaborators. Nearly every sample came with metadata listing a de-identified subject ID, COVID-19 status, age in years and sex. The dataset comprised deeply sampled blood TCRbeta repertoires from subjects exposed to, actively infected with, or recovered from COVID-19. Where available, HLA class I and class II types were taken from metadata supplied by the sample provider and were not determined by assay-based typing. The material from the prospective study consisted of cDNA or gDNA derived from T cells, B-cell-depleted T cells, or PBMCs.

A word on this clone: The antigen it binds to is not known. No much larger clone exists at a distance of one base, and base qualities are not known.

The collaborating institutions used their own protocols to collect whole blood in K2EDTA tubes. For TCRbeta analysis, collaborators shipped samples in one of three forms: frozen whole blood, isolated PBMCs, or DNA extracted from either of those sample types. TCRbeta CDR3 regions were amplified from genomic DNA using the immunoSEQ Assay, a bias-controlled multiplex PCR. The authors processed their data as follows. Nucleated cell counts per sample were estimated from amplification of reference gene primers within the assay. Sequence reads were collapsed and filtered to measure the absolute abundance of every unique TCRbeta CDR3 rearrangement. For each sample, productive Simpson clonality was calculated by taking the square root of Simpson's diversity index across productive rearrangements. TCRdb stores this immuneACCESS table with in-frame sequences only. Part of the clones is absent; in the studies checked, under half of the shortfall reflects unresolved V genes, and no reason is known for the rest. The V and J calls and the clone size are those of that table, but D and trimming were determined from the DNA. This sample is represented by about 100,000 clones; about 91% of them were singletons. The ten largest clones represent 4.2% of the sample.

At the junction V is shortened by 1 base and J by 2 bases, with 8 bases in between. The germline V gene specifies SQVTM as CDR1 and ANQGSEA as CDR2. The CDR3 has 14 amino acids, counting the end cysteine and phenylalanine. Only the CDR3 part of the read is kept: 42 bases, read in frame from the first base. Results and caveats for the whole study, not just this receptor: The amount of clinical and demographic metadata varied by source and participant and was provided uncurated.

Rearrangement joined TRBV29-1 to TRBJ2-2; the D gene identity is not certain. Sequencing was performed on peripheral blood. The origin of this receptor is a man aged 18-30 years with acute or convalescent COVID-19. CDR3 loop: CSVEGVLNTGELFF. The nucleotide sequence is given as TGCAGCGTTGAAGGCGTACTAAACACCGGGGAGCTGTTTTTT.